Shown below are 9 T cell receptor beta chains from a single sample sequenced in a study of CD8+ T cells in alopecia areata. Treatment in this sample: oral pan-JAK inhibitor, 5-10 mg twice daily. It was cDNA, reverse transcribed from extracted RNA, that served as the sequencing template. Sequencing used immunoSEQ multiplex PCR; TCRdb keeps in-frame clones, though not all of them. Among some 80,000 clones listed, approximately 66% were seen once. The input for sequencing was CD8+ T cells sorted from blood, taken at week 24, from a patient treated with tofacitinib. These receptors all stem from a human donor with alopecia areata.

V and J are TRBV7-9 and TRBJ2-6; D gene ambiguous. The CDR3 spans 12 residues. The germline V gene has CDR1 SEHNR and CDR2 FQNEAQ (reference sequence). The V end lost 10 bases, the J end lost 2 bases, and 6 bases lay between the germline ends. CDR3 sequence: CATRAGANVLTF. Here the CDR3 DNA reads TGTGCCACCCGGGCTGGGGCCAACGTCCTGACTTTC.

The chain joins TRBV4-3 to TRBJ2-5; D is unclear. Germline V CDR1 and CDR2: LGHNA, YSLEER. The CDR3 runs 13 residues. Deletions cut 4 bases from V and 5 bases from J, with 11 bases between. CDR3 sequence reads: CASSRRNWETQYF. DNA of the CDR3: TGCGCCAGCAGCCGACGTAATTGGGAGACCCAGTACTTC.

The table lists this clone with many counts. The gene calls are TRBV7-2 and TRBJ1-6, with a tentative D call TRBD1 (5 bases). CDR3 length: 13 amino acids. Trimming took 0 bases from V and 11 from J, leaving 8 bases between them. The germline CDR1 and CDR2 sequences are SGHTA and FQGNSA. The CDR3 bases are TGTGCCAGCAGCTTAGCGGAAGGGGCACCCCTCCACTTT. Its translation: CASSLAEGAPLHF.

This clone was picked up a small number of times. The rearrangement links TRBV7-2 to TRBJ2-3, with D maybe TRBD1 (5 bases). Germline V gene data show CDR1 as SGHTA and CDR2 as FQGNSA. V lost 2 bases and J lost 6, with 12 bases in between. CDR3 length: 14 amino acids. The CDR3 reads CASSLQGFGDTQYF. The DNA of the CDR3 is TGTGCCAGCAGCTTACAGGGTTTTGGCGATACGCAGTATTTT. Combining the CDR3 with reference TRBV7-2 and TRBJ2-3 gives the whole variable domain GAGVSQSPSNKVTEKGKDVELRCDPISGHTALYWYRQSLGQGLEFLIYFQGNSAPDKSGLPSDRFSAERTGGSVSTLTIQRTQQEDSAVYLCASSLQGFGDTQYFGPGTRLTVL.

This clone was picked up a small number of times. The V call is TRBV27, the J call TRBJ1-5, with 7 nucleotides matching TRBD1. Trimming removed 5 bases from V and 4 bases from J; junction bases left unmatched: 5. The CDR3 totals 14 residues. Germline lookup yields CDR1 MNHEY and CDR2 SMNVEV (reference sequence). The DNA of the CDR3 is TGTGCCAGCAGTCAGACAGGGTTGAATCAGCCCCAGCATTTT. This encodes CASSQTGLNQPQHF.

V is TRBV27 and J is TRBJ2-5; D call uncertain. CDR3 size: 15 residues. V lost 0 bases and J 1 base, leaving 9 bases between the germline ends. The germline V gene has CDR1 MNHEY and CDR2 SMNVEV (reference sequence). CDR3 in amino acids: CASSLSSYSQETQYF. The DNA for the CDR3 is TGTGCCAGCAGTTTATCGTCTTACAGCCAAGAGACCCAGTACTTC.

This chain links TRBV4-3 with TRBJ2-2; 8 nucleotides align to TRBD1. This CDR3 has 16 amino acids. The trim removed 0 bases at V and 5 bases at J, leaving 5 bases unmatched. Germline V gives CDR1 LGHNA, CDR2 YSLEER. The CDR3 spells CASSQDFTGGTGELFF. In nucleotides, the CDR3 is TGCGCCAGCAGCCAAGATTTTACAGGGGGGACCGGGGAGCTGTTTTTT.

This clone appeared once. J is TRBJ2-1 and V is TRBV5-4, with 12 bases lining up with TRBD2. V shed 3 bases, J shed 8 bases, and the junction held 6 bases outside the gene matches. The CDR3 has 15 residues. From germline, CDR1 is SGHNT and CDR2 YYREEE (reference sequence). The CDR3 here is CASSSSGGAGYEQFF. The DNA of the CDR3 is TGTGCCAGCAGCTCTAGCGGGGGGGCAGGGTATGAGCAGTTCTTC.

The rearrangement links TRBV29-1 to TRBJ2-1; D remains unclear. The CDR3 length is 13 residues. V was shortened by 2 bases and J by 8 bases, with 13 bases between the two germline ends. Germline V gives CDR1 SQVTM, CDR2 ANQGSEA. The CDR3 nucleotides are TGCAGCGTTGAAAATGTCCTTGGGGATGAGCAGTTCTTC. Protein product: CSVENVLGDEQFF.